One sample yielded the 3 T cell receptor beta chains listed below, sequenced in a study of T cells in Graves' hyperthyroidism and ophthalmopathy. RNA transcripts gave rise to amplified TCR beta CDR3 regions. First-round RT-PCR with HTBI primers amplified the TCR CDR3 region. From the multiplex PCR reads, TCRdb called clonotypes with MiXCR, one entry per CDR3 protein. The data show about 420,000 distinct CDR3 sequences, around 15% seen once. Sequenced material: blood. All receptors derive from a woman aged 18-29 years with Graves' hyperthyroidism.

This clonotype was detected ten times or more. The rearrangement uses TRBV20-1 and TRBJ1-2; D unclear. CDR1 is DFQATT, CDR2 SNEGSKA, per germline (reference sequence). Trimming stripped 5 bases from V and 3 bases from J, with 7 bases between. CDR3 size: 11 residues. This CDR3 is CSAGSDYGYTF. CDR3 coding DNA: TGCAGTGCTGGTAGCGACTATGGCTACACCTTC.

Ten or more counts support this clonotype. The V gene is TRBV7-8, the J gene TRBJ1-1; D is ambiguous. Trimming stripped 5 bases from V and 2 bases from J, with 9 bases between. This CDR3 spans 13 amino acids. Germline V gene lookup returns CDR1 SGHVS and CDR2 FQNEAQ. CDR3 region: CASSPHPNTEAFF. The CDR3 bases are TGTGCCAGCAGCCCCCACCCTAACACTGAAGCTTTCTTT.

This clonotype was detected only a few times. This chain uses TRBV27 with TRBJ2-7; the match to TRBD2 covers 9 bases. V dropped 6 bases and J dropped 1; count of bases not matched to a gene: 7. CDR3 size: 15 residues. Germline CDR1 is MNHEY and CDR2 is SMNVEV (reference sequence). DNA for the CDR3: TGTGCCAGCAGCCAAGGACTAGCGTTATCCTACGAGCAGTACTTC. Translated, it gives CASSQGLALSYEQYF.